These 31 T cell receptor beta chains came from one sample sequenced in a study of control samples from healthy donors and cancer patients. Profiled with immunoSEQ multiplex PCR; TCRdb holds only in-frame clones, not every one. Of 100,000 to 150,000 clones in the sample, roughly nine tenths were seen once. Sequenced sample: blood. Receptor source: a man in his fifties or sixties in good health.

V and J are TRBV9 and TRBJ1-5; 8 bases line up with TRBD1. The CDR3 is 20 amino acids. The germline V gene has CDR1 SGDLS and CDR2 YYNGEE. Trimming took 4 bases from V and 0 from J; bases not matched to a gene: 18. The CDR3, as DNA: TGTGCCAGCAGCCCTCCTAAATATTACAGGGGGAAATATAGCAATCAGCCCCAGCATTTT. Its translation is CASSPPKYYRGKYSNQPQHF.

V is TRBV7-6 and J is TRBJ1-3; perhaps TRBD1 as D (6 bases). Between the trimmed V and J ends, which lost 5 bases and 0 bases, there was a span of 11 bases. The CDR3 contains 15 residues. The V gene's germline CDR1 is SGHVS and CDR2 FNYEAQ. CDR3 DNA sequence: TGTGCCAGCAGCCCCGGGACAATCTCTGGAAACACCATATATTTT. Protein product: CASSPGTISGNTIYF.

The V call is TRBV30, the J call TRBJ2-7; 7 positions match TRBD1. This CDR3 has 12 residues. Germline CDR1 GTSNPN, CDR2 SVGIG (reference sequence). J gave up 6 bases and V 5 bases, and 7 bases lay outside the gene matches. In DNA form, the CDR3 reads TGTGCCTGGGGCCCTACAGGGGCCGAGCAGTACTTC. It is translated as CAWGPTGAEQYF.

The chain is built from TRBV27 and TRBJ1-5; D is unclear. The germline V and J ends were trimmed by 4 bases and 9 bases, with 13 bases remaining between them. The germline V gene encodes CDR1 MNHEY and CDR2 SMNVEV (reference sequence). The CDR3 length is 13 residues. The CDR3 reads CASSSQTWGPQHF. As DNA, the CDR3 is TGTGCCAGCAGTTCGCAAACTTGGGGGCCCCAGCATTTT.

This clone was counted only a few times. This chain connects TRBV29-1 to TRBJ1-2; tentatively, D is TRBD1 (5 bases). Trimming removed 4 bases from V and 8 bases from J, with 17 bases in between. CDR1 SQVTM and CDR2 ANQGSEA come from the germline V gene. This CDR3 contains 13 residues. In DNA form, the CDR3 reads TGCAGCGTTGGGCCCGGGGGGTCGGGCGGCTACACCTTC. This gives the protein CSVGPGGSGGYTF.

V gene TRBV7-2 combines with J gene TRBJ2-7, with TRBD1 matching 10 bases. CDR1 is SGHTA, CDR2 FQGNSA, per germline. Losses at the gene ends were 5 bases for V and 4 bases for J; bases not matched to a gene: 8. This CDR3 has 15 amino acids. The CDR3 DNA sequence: TGTGCCAGCAGCCCGATGACAGGGGGCGCATACGAGCAGTACTTC. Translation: CASSPMTGGAYEQYF.

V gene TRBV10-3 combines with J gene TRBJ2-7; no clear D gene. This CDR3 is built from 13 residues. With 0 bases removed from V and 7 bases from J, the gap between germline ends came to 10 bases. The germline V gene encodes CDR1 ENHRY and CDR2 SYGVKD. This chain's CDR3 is CAISESVTREQYF. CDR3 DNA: TGTGCCATCAGTGAGTCGGTTACGCGGGAGCAGTACTTC.

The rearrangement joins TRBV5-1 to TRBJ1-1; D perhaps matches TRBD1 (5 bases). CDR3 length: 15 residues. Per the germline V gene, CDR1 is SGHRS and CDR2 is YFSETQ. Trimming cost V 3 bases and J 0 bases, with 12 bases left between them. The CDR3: CASSSDPGLNTEAFF. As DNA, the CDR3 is TGCGCCAGCAGCTCGGATCCGGGGCTGAACACTGAAGCTTTCTTT.

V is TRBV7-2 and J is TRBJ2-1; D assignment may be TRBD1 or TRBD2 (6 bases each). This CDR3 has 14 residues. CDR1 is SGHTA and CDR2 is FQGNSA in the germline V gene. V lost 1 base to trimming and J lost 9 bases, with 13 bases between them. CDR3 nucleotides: TGTGCCAGCAGCTTAGACCGGGGGCTAATTGAGCAGTTCTTC. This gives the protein CASSLDRGLIEQFF.

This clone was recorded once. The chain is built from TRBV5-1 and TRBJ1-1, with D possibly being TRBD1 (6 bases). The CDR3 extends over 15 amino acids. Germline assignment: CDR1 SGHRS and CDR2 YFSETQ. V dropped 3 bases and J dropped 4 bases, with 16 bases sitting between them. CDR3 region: CASSSRTGAVTEAFF. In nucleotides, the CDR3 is TGCGCCAGCAGCTCCCGGACGGGGGCCGTCACTGAAGCTTTCTTT.

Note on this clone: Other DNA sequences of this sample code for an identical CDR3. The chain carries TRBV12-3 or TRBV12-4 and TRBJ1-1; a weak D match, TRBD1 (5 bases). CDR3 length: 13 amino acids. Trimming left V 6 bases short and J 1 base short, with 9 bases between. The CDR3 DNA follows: TGTGCCAGCAGCCGTGGACAGAACACTGAAGCTTTCTTT. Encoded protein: CASSRGQNTEAFF.

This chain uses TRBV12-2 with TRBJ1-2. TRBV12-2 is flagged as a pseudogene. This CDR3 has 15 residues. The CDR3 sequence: CASRLAENRNYGYTF. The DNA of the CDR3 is TGTGCAAGTCGCTTAGCGGAGAACCGCAACTATGGCTACACCTTC.

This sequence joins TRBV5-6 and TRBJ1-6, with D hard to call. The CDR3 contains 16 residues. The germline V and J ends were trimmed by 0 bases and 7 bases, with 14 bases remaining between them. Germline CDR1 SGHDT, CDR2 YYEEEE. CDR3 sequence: CASSLVVGLGNSPLHF. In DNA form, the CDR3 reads TGTGCCAGCAGCTTGGTAGTAGGGCTGGGGAATTCACCCCTCCACTTT.

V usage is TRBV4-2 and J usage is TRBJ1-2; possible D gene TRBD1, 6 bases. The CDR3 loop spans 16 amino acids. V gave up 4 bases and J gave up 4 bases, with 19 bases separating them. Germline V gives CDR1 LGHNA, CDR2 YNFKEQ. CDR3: CASSPVEVGTPYGYTF. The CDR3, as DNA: TGTGCCAGCAGCCCAGTCGAGGTCGGGACACCCTATGGCTACACCTTC.

CDR3 DNA sequence: TGTGCCACCAGCAGAGGCTTCGGACAGGAGAACACAGATACGCAGTATTTT. Encoded protein: CATSRGFGQENTDTQYF. V is TRBV15 and J is TRBJ2-3; 7 nucleotides agree with TRBD1. The CDR3 loop spans 17 amino acids. CDR1 is LNHNV, CDR2 YYDKDF, per germline (reference sequence). J lost 2 bases, V lost 1 base, and 9 bases had no gene match.

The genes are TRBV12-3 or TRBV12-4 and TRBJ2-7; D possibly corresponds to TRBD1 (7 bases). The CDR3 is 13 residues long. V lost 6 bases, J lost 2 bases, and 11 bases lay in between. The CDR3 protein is CASSRGTAYEQYF. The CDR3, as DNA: TGTGCCAGCAGCCGGGGGACAGCCTACGAGCAGTACTTC.

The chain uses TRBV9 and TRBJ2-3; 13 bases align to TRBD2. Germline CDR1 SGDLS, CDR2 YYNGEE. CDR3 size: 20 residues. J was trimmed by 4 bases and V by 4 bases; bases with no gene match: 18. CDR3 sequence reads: CASSPRPLELAGGTPDTQYF. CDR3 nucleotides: TGTGCCAGCAGCCCACGGCCACTGGAACTAGCGGGGGGGACGCCAGATACGCAGTATTTT.

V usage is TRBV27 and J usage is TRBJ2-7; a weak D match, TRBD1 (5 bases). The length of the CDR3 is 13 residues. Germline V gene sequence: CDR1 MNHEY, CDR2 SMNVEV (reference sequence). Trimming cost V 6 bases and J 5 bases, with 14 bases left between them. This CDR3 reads CASRVQVSHEQYF. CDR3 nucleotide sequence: TGTGCCAGCAGAGTACAGGTATCCCACGAGCAGTACTTC.

CDR3 nucleotides: TGTGCCAGCAGCCCGGACAGGAACTATGGCTACACCTTC. It codes for CASSPDRNYGYTF. This chain links TRBV9 with TRBJ1-2; 7 nucleotides agree with TRBD1. Germline V gene sequence: CDR1 SGDLS, CDR2 YYNGEE. This CDR3 is 13 amino acids long. V was pared by 4 bases and J by 2 bases, with 2 bases of the junction left unmatched. Full variable domain (remainder filled in from reference TRBV9 and TRBJ1-2): DSGVTQTPKHLITATGQRVTLRCSPRSGDLSVYWYQQSLDQGLQFLIQYYNGEERAKGNILERFSAQQFPDLHSELNLSSLELGDSALYFCASSPDRNYGYTFGSGTRLTVV.

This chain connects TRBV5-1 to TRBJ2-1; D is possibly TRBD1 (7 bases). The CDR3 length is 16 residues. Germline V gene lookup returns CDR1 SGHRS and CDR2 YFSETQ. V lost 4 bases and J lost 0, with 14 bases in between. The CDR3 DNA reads TGCGCCAGCAGCCCGTGGGGGGACAGCTCCTACAATGAGCAGTTCTTC. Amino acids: CASSPWGDSSYNEQFF.

CDR3 in amino acids: CASSLRDQPQHF. The CDR3 coding sequence is TGTGCCAGCAGCCTCCGGGATCAGCCCCAGCATTTT. The genes are TRBV3-1 (or the pseudogene TRBV3-2) and TRBJ1-5; no clear D. Germline CDR1 reads LGHDT; CDR2 reads YNNKEL (reference sequence). The ends were cut back, 4 bases at V and 5 bases at J, with 6 bases in the middle. The CDR3 has 12 amino acids.

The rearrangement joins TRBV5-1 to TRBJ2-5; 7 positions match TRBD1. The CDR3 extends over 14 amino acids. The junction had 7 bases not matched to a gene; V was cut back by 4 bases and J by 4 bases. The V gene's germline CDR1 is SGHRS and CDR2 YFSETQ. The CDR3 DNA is TGCGCCAGCAGCCTCTCGACAGGGCGAGAGACCCAGTACTTC. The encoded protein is CASSLSTGRETQYF.

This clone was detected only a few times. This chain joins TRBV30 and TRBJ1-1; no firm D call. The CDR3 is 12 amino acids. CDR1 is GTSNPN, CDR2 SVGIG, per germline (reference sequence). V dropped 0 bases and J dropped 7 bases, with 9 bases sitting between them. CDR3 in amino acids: CAWSVQRVEAFF. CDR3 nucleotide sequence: TGTGCCTGGAGTGTACAACGAGTTGAAGCTTTCTTT.

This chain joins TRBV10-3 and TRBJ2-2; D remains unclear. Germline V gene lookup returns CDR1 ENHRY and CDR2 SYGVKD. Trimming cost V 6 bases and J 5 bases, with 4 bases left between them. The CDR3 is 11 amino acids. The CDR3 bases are TGTGCCATCAGGGGAACCGGGGAGCTGTTTTTT. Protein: CAIRGTGELFF.

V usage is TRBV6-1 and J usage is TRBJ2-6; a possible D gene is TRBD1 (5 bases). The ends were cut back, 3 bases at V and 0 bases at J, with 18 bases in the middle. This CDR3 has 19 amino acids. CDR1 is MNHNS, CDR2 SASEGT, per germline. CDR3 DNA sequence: TGTGCCAGCAGTGACTTCAAAGGGGCCGGCAACTCTGGGGCCAACGTCCTGACTTTC. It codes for CASSDFKGAGNSGANVLTF.

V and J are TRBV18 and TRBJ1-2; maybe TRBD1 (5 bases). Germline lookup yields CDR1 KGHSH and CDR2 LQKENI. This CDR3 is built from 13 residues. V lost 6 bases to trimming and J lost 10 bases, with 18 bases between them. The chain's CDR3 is CASSPARERDYTF. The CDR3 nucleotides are TGTGCCAGCTCCCCCGCCAGGGAGCGGGACTACACCTTC.

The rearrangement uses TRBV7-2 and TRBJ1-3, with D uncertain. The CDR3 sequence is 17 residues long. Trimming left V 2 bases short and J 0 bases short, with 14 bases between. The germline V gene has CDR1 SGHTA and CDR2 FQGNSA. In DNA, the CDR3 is TGTGCCAGCAGCTTATGGCCCCCTGGGGTCTCTGGAAACACCATATATTTT. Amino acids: CASSLWPPGVSGNTIYF.

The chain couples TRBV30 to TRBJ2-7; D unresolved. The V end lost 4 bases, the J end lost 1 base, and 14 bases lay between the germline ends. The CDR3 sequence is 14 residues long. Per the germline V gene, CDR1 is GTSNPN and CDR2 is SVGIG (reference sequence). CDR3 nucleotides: TGTGCCTGGAACAAGGCCTCAGTTTCCTACGAGCAGTACTTC. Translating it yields CAWNKASVSYEQYF.

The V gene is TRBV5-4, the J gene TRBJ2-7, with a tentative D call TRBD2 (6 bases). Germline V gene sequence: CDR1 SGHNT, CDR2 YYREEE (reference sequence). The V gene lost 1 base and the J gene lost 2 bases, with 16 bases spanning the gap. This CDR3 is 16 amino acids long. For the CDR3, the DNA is TGTGCCAGCAGCTTGAGCCCAGGGACTGTGGCCTACGAGCAGTACTTC. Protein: CASSLSPGTVAYEQYF.

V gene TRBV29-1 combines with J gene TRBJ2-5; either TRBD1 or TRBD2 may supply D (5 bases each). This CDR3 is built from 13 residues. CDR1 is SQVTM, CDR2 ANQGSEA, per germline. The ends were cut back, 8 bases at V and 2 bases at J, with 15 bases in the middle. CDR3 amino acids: CSSTGAGQETQYF. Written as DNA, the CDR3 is TGCAGCTCGACCGGGGCAGGGCAAGAGACCCAGTACTTC. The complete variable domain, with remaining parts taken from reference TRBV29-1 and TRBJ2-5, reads SAVISQKPSRDICQRGTSLTIQCQVDSQVTMMFWYRQQPGQSLTLIATANQGSEATYESGFVIDKFPISRPNLTFSTLTVSNMSPEDSSIYLCSSTGAGQETQYFGPGTRLLVL.

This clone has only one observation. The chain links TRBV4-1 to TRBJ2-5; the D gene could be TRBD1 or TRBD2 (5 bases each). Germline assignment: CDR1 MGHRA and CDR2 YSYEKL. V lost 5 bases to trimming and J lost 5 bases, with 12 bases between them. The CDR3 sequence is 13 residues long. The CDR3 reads CASSLRGLETQYF. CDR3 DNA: TGCGCCAGCAGCTTGAGGGGTTTGGAGACCCAGTACTTC.